Below, 22 T cell receptor beta chains from the same sample are listed, as sequenced in a study of cytomegalovirus exposure and HLA in healthy donors. The PCR had 60 Vbeta and 13 Jbeta primers. The assay was immunoSEQ multiplex PCR, and TCRdb's table has in-frame clones only and misses some. The sample includes 150,000 to 200,000 clones, roughly 81% seen only once; the top ten take more than 4%. The sequencing sample was made of PBMCs. These receptors all come from a girl aged 10 to 17 in good health and CMV-seropositive.

The chain joins TRBV7-6 to TRBJ2-3; D remains unclear. V shed 2 bases and J shed 6 bases, with 3 bases lying between them. Germline CDR1 reads SGHVS; CDR2 reads FNYEAQ. CDR3 length: 11 amino acids. The CDR3 sequence is CASSLLDTQYF. CDR3 nucleotides: TGTGCCAGCAGCTTACTCGATACGCAGTATTTT.

The chain combines TRBV6-4 with TRBJ1-4; possibly TRBD1 for D (6 bases). CDR3 size: 18 residues. Trimming took 4 bases from V and 6 from J, leaving 24 bases between them. Looked up from germline, CDR1 is MRHNA and CDR2 is SNTAGT. CDR3 sequence: CASSAKTGRIRGDEKLFF. The CDR3 bases are TGTGCCAGCAGTGCCAAGACAGGAAGGATTCGCGGAGATGAAAAACTGTTTTTT.

The chain uses TRBV7-2 and TRBJ1-2; D gene ambiguous. V lost 5 bases, J lost 4 bases, and 17 bases lay in between. CDR3 length equals 15 residues. Germline-derived CDR1 and CDR2 are SGHTA and FQGNSA. CDR3 loop: CASSPSGPLGYGYTF. The CDR3 DNA reads as TGTGCCAGCAGCCCGAGTGGTCCACTTGGCTATGGCTACACCTTC.

J is TRBJ2-7 and V is TRBV6-1, with D tentatively TRBD1 (5 bases). The CDR3 runs 14 residues. The germline V gene encodes CDR1 MNHNS and CDR2 SASEGT. V gave up 2 bases and J gave up 2 bases, with 10 bases separating them. CDR3 residues: CASSEQGYPYEQYF. The CDR3 region has the DNA TGTGCCAGCAGTGAACAGGGCTATCCCTACGAGCAGTACTTC.

This chain connects TRBV15 to TRBJ1-2; the match to TRBD1 covers 10 bases. This CDR3 comprises 14 residues. The germline gives CDR1 LNHNV, CDR2 YYDKDF (reference sequence). V gave up 6 bases and J gave up 8 bases; unmatched junction bases: 9. The CDR3 coding sequence is TGTGCCACCAGTCGACTCGGGACAGGGGACGGCTACACCTTC. Protein product: CATSRLGTGDGYTF.

The V and J genes are TRBV7-8 and TRBJ2-7, with D possibly being TRBD1 (5 bases). Germline values: CDR1 SGHVS, CDR2 FQNEAQ. V lost 2 bases, J lost 4 bases, and 15 bases lay in between. The CDR3 runs 15 residues. The CDR3: CASSLRKARDYEQYF. In DNA form, the CDR3 reads TGTGCCAGCAGCTTACGGAAAGCCAGGGATTACGAGCAGTACTTC. Looking up the rest from reference TRBV7-8 and TRBJ2-7 gives the full variable domain: GAGVSQSPRYKVAKRGQDVALRCDPISGHVSLFWYQQALGQGPEFLTYFQNEAQLDKSGLPSDRFFAERPEGSVSTLKIQRTQQEDSAVYLCASSLRKARDYEQYFGPGTRLTVT.

On this clone itself: At one of its ends the junction is not consistent with the germline gene, which may arise from a read error. The chain recombines TRBV7-7 with TRBJ2-7, with D possibly matching TRBD1 (5 bases). CDR3 length equals 14 residues. Germline loops: CDR1 SSHAT, CDR2 FNYEAQ (reference sequence). CDR3 sequence reads: CASSFRTQGYEQYF. For the CDR3, the DNA is TGTGCTAGCAGCTTTAGGACACAAGGATACGAGCAGTACTTC.

The chain employs TRBV5-1 and TRBJ2-3; TRBD1 matches at 10 bases. The CDR3 is 16 residues long. V lost 4 bases and J lost 1; bases outside the gene matches: 6. Germline CDR1 is SGHRS and CDR2 is YFSETQ. In DNA form, the CDR3 reads TGCGCCAGCAGCAAGGGACAGGGGTTAGGCACAGATACGCAGTATTTT. It yields the protein CASSKGQGLGTDTQYF.

The chain couples TRBV2 to TRBJ2-7; weak D call: TRBD1 (7 bases). The germline V gene encodes CDR1 SNHLY and CDR2 FYNNEI. There are 14 residues in the CDR3. Trimming cost V 6 bases and J 4 bases, with 16 bases left between them. CDR3 loop: CASRRDSSAYEQYF. In DNA, the CDR3 is TGTGCCAGCAGGCGGGACAGCAGCGCTTACGAGCAGTACTTC.

The V call is TRBV6-5, the J call TRBJ1-1; D is possibly TRBD1 (6 bases). Germline-derived CDR1 and CDR2 are MNHEY and SVGAGI. With 6 bases removed from V and 4 bases from J, the gap between germline ends came to 12 bases. The length of the CDR3 is 13 residues. DNA of the CDR3: TGTGCCAGCAGCGAGGGGGAGTGCACTGAAGCTTTCTTT. Amino acids: CASSEGECTEAFF.

V usage is TRBV5-6 and J usage is TRBJ1-2; D possibly corresponds to TRBD1 (5 bases). V lost 1 base and J 4 bases, leaving 23 bases between the germline ends. The CDR3 totals 18 residues. Germline-derived CDR1 and CDR2 are SGHDT and YYEEEE. The CDR3: CASSLFFRAPDYSYGYTF. The CDR3, as DNA: TGTGCCAGCAGCTTGTTTTTCAGGGCCCCCGATTACTCCTATGGCTACACCTTC. The whole variable domain, remainder taken from reference TRBV5-6 and TRBJ1-2, is DAGVTQSPTHLIKTRGQQVTLRCSPKSGHDTVSWYQQALGQGPQFIFQYYEEEERQRGNFPDRFSGHQFPNYSSELNVNALLLGDSALYLCASSLFFRAPDYSYGYTFGSGTRLTVV.

Concerning this clone: One junction end disagrees with the germline gene, perhaps due to a read error. V and J are TRBV2 and TRBJ1-6; 7 bases are a match to TRBD1. CDR3 length equals 13 residues. The germline V gene has CDR1 SNHLY and CDR2 FYNNEI. The CDR3 is CGSYRGSDSPLHF. The DNA of the CDR3 is TGTGGCAGCTACAGGGGATCGGATTCACCCCTCCACTTT.

This clone showed up just a few times. The chain recombines TRBV5-1 with TRBJ2-1; the match to TRBD2 covers 8 bases. The CDR3 is made up of 13 amino acids. The ends lost 4 bases at V and 11 bases at J; junction bases unmatched: 8. Germline CDR1 SGHRS, CDR2 YFSETQ. The CDR3 DNA follows: TGCGCCAGCAGCGAGGAAATAGCGGGGAAGCAGTTCTTC. Translated: CASSEEIAGKQFF.

This rearrangement joins TRBV7-6 to TRBJ2-3, with D unresolved. Trimming stripped 1 base from V and 1 base from J, with 6 bases between. This CDR3 spans 14 amino acids. Germline V CDR1 and CDR2: SGHVS, FNYEAQ. The CDR3 protein is CASSLVAGTDTQYF. The DNA for the CDR3 is TGTGCCAGCAGCTTAGTGGCCGGCACAGATACGCAGTATTTT.

The chain employs TRBV6-5 and TRBJ2-7; 8 nucleotides agree with TRBD1. V dropped 3 bases and J dropped 3; count of bases not matched to a gene: 1. Germline V gene data show CDR1 as MNHEY and CDR2 as SVGAGI. This CDR3 region has 13 residues. Written as DNA, the CDR3 is TGTGCCAGCAGTTATGACAGGGGCTACGAGCAGTACTTC. This sequence encodes CASSYDRGYEQYF.

V is TRBV4-2 and J is TRBJ2-5; possibly TRBD1 for D (8 bases). V was shortened by 3 bases and J by 2 bases, with 16 bases between the two germline ends. Germline V gene sequence: CDR1 LGHNA, CDR2 YNFKEQ. The length of the CDR3 is 16 residues. CDR3 residues: CASSQEGQGGQETQYF. The CDR3 coding sequence is TGTGCCAGCAGCCAGGAAGGACAGGGAGGGCAAGAGACCCAGTACTTC.

The V gene is TRBV27, the J gene TRBJ1-1; the match to TRBD1 covers 9 bases. The CDR3 has 16 residues. The V and J ends lost 5 bases and 5 bases, in that order; junction bases with no gene match: 12. Germline CDR1 is MNHEY and CDR2 is SMNVEV (reference sequence). CDR3 DNA: TGTGCCAGCAGTCGCGGGACAGGGCAAGGTTGGACTGAAGCTTTCTTT. Translation: CASSRGTGQGWTEAFF.

The chain joins TRBV14 to TRBJ2-7; TRBD1 aligns across 8 bases. V shed 1 base, J shed 2 bases, and the junction held 1 base outside the gene matches. The germline gives CDR1 SGHDN, CDR2 FVKESK. CDR3 length: 14 residues. CDR3 coding DNA: TGTGCCAGCAGCCAAGGGACAGGGCCCTACGAGCAGTACTTC. Translation gives CASSQGTGPYEQYF.

This clone has only one observation. V is TRBV2 and J is TRBJ2-2; no reliable D call. Germline CDR1 is SNHLY and CDR2 is FYNNEI. This CDR3 has 11 residues. V was clipped by 4 bases and J by 7 bases, with 4 bases between them. This CDR3 is CASSAYGELFF. The CDR3 DNA follows: TGTGCCAGCAGTGCCTACGGGGAGCTGTTTTTT.

The chain carries TRBV30 and TRBJ2-7; D is uncertain. This CDR3 comprises 14 residues. Trimming stripped 5 bases from V and 5 bases from J, with 19 bases between. Germline V lookup: CDR1 GTSNPN, CDR2 SVGIG (reference sequence). CDR3: CAWSRPPADNEQYF. The DNA for the CDR3 is TGTGCCTGGTCCAGACCCCCGGCGGATAACGAGCAGTACTTC.

V usage is TRBV4-1 and J usage is TRBJ1-1; D not resolved. CDR1 is MGHRA, CDR2 YSYEKL, per germline. V gave up 4 bases and J gave up 2 bases, with 8 bases separating them. This CDR3 contains 13 residues. The CDR3 protein is CASSRGQNTEAFF. CDR3 nucleotides: TGCGCCAGCAGCCGCGGCCAAAACACTGAAGCTTTCTTT.

This chain connects TRBV6-5 to TRBJ1-3; D might be TRBD1 (6 bases). Germline V lookup: CDR1 MNHEY, CDR2 SVGAGI. Trimming shortened V by 4 bases and J by 0 bases, and 10 bases separated the two germline ends. The CDR3 runs 15 residues. CDR3 DNA sequence: TGTGCCAGCAGTTTCTTACAGGGCTCTGGAAACACCATATATTTT. Residues: CASSFLQGSGNTIYF.